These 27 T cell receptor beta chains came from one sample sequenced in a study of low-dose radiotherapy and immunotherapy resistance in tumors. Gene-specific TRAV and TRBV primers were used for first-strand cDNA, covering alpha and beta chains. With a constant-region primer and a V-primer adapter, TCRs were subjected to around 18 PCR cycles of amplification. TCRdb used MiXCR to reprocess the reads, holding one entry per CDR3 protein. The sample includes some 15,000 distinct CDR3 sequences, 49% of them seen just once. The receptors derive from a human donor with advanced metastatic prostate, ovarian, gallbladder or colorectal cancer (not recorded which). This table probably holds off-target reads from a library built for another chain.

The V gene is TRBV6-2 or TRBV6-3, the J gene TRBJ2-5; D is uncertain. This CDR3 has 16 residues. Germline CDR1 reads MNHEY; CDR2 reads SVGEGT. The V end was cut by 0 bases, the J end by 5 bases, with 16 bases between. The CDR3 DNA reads TGTGCCAGCAGTTACTCGGGCGGCAGAATACGGGAGACCCAGTACTTC. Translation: CASSYSGGRIRETQYF.

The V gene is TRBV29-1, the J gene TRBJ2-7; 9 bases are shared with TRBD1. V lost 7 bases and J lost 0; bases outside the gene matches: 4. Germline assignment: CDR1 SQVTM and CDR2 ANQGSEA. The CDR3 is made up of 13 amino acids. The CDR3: CSGGQGLSYEQYF. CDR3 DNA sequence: TGCAGCGGGGGACAGGGTCTCTCCTACGAGCAGTACTTC.

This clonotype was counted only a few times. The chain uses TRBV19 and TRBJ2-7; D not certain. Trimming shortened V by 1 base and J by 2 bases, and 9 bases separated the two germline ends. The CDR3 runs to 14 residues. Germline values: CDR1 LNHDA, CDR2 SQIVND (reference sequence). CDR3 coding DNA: TGTGCCAGTAGTATAGGGCTCGGAACCTACGAGCAGTACTTC. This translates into CASSIGLGTYEQYF.

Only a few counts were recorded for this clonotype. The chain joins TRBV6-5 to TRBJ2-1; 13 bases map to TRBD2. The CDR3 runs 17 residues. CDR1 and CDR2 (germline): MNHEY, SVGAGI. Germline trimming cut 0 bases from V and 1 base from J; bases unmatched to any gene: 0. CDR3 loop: CASSYSTSGRSYNEQFF. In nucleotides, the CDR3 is TGTGCCAGCAGTTACTCGACTAGCGGGAGGTCCTACAATGAGCAGTTCTTC.

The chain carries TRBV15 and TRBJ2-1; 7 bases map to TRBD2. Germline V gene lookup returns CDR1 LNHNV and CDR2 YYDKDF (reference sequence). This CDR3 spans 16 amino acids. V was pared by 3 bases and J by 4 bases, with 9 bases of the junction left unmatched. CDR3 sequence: CATSRQRDPPYNEQFF. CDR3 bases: TGTGCCACCAGCAGGCAGCGGGACCCTCCATACAATGAGCAGTTCTTC. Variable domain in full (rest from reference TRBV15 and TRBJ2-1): DAMVIQNPRYQVTQFGKPVTLSCSQTLNHNVMYWYQQKSSQAPKLLFHYYDKDFNNEADTPDNFQSRRPNTSFCFLDIRSPGLGDTAMYLCATSRQRDPPYNEQFFGPGTRLTVL.

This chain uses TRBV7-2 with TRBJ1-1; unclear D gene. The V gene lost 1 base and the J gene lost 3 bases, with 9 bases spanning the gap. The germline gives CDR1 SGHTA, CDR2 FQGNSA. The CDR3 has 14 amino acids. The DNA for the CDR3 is TGTGCCAGCAGCTTAGTTGCGAGTTACACTGAAGCTTTCTTT. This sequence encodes CASSLVASYTEAFF.

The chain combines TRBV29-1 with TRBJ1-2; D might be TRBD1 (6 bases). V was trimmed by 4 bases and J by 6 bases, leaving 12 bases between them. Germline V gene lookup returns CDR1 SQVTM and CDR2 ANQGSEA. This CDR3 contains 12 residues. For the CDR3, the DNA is TGCAGCGTTGGGGGGGCGCAGGATGGCTACACCTTC. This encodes CSVGGAQDGYTF.

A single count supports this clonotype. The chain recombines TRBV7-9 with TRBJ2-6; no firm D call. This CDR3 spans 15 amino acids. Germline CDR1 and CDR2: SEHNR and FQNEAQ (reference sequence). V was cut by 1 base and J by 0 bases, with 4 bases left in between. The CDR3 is CASSLVLSGANVLTF. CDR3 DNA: TGTGCCAGCAGCTTAGTGCTCTCTGGGGCCAACGTCCTGACTTTC.

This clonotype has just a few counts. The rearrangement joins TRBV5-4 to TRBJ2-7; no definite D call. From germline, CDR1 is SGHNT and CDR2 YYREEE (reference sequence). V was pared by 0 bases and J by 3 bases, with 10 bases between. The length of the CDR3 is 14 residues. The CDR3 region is CASSLVERLYEQYF. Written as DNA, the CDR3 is TGTGCCAGCAGCTTGGTCGAGCGACTCTACGAGCAGTACTTC.

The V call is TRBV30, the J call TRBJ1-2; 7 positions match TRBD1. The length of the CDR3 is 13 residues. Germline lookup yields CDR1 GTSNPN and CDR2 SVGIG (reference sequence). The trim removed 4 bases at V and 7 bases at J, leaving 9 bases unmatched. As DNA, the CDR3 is TGTGCCTGGACCGTGACAGGGATAGGTGGCTACACCTTC. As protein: CAWTVTGIGGYTF.

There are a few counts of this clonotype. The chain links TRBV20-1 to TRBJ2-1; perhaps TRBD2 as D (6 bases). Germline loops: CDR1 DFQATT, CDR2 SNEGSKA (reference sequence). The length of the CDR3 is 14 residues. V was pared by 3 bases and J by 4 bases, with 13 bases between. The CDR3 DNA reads TGCAGTGCTAGTGGGGGTCGGGGGTACAATGAGCAGTTCTTC. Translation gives CSASGGRGYNEQFF.

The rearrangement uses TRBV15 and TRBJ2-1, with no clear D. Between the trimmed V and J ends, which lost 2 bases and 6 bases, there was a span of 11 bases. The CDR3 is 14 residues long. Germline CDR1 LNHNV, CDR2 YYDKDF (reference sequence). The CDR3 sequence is CATSRSTYFNEQFF. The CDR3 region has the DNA TGTGCCACCAGCAGATCCACCTATTTCAATGAGCAGTTCTTC.

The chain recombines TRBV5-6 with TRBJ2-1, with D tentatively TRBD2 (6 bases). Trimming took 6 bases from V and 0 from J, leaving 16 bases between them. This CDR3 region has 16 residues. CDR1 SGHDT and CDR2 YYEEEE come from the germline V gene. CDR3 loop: CASTPVPGSSYNEQFF. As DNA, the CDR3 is TGTGCCAGCACCCCAGTCCCCGGGAGCTCCTACAATGAGCAGTTCTTC.

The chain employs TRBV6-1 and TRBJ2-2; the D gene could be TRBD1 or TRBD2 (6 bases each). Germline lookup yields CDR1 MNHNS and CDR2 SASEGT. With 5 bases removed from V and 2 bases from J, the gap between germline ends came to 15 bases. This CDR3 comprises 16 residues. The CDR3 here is CASSYGGLINTGELFF. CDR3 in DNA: TGTGCCAGCAGTTACGGGGGCTTGATAAACACCGGGGAGCTGTTTTTT.

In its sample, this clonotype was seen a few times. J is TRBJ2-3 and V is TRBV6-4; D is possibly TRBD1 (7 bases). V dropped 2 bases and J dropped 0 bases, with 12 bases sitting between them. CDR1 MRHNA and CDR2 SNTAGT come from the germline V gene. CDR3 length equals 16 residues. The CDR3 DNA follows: TGTGCCAGCAGTGACCTCCCAGGGGGGAGCACAGATACGCAGTATTTT. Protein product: CASSDLPGGSTDTQYF.

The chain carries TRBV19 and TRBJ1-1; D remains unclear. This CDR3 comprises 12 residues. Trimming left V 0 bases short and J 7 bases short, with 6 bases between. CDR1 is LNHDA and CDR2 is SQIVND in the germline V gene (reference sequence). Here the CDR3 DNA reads TGTGCCAGTAGTATAGACCGGGGTGAAGCTTTCTTT. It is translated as CASSIDRGEAFF.

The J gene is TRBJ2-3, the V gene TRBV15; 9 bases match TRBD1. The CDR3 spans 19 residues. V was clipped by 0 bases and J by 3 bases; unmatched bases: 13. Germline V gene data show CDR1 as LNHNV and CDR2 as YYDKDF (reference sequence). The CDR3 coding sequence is TGTGCCACCAGCAGAGATCTCTTGGGACAGGGTATGGTTACAGATACGCAGTATTTT. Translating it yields CATSRDLLGQGMVTDTQYF. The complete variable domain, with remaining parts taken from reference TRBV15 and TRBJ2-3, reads DAMVIQNPRYQVTQFGKPVTLSCSQTLNHNVMYWYQQKSSQAPKLLFHYYDKDFNNEADTPDNFQSRRPNTSFCFLDIRSPGLGDTAMYLCATSRDLLGQGMVTDTQYFGPGTRLTVL.

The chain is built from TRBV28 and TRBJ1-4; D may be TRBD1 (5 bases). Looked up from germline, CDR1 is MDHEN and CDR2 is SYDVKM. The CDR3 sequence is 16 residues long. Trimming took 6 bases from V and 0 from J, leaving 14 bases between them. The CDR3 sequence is CASSPGGGATNEKLFF. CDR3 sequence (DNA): TGTGCCAGCAGCCCGGGCGGAGGGGCAACTAATGAAAAACTGTTTTTT.

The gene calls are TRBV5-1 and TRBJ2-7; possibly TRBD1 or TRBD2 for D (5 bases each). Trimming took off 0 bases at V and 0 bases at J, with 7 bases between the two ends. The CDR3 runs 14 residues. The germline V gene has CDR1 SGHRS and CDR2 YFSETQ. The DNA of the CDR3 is TGCGCCAGCAGCTTGGACGGGACCTCCTACGAGCAGTACTTC. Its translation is CASSLDGTSYEQYF.

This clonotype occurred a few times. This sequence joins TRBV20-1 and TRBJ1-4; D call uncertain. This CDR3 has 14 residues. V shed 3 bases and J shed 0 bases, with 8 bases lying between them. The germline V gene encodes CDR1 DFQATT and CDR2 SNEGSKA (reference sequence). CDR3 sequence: CSARKEATNEKLFF. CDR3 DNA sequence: TGCAGTGCTAGGAAAGAAGCAACTAATGAAAAACTGTTTTTT.

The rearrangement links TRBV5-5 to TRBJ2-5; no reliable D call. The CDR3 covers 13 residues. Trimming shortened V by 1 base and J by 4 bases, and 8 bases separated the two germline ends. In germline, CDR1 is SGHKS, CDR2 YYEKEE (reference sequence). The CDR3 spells CASSLSSGETQYF. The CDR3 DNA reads TGTGCCAGCAGCTTGTCGAGTGGAGAGACCCAGTACTTC.

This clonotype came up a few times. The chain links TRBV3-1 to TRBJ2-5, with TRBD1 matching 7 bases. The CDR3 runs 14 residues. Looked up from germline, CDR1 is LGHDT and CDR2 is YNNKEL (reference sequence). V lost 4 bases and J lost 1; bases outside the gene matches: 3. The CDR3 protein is CASSPRTGQETQYF. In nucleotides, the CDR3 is TGTGCCAGCAGCCCGAGGACAGGCCAAGAGACCCAGTACTTC.

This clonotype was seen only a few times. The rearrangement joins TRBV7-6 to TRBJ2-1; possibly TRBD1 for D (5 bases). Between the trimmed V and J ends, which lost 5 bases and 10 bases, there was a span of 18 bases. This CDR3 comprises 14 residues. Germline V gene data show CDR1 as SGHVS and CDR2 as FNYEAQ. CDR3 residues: CASSPGNQGREQFF. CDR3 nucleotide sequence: TGTGCCAGCAGCCCAGGGAATCAGGGAAGGGAGCAGTTCTTC. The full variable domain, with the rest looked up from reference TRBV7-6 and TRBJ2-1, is GAGVSQSPRYKVTKRGQDVALRCDPISGHVSLYWYRQALGQGPEFLTYFNYEAQQDKSGLPNDRFSAERPEGSISTLTIQRTEQRDSAMYRCASSPGNQGREQFFGPGTRLTVL.

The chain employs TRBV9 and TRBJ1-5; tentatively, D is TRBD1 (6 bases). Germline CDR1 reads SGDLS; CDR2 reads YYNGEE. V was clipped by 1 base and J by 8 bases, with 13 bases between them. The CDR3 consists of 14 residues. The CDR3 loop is CASSVRGGREPQHF. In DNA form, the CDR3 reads TGTGCCAGCAGCGTAAGGGGGGGGCGCGAGCCCCAGCATTTT.

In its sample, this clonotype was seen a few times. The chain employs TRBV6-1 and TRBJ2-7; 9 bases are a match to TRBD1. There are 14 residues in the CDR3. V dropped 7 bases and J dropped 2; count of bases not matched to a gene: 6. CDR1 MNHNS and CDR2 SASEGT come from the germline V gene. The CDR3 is CASNLDRGAYEQYF. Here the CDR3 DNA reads TGTGCCAGCAACTTGGACAGGGGTGCCTACGAGCAGTACTTC.

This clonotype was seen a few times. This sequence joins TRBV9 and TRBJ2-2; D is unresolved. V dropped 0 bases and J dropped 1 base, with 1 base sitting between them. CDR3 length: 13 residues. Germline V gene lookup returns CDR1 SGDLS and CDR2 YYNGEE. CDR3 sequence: CASSVGNTGELFF. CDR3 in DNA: TGTGCCAGCAGCGTAGGGAACACCGGGGAGCTGTTTTTT.

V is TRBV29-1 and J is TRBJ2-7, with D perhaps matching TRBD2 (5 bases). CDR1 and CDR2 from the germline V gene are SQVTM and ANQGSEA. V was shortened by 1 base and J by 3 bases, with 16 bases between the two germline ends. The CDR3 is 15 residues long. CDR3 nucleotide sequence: TGCAGCGTTGAAGGGGCGGGTAGAGGGAACTACGAGCAGTACTTC. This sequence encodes CSVEGAGRGNYEQYF.